The T cell receptor (beta chain) under discussion was sequenced for a study of cytomegalovirus exposure and HLA in healthy donors. The study ran its PCR with 60 Vbeta and 13 Jbeta primers. Measured with immunoSEQ multiplex PCR; TCRdb has only the in-frame clones, and not every one. Among roughly 150,000 clones listed, roughly four fifths were seen once. Points on this clone: This CDR3 fails to terminate in the conserved phenylalanine or tryptophan, so it likely reflects a read error.

CDR3 length: 17 amino acids. Germline lookup yields CDR1 WNHNN and CDR2 SYGVQD (reference sequence). V was pared by 4 bases and J by 1 base, with 9 bases of the junction left unmatched. The V gene is TRBV10-1, the J gene TRBJ2-3; 9 nucleotides line up with TRBD2. Input material: PBMCs. This TCR derives from a man aged 40-49 years in good health and CMV-seronegative. For the CDR3, the DNA is TGCGCCAGCAGTGGATCTCAGGGGACTAGCCGCACAGATACGCAGTATCTT. This translates into CASSGSQGTSRTDTQYL.